This T cell receptor beta chain was found in a study of CD8 T cells in ankylosing spondylitis. Broader study findings: A TCR beta motif of several highly homologous variants seemed to mark ankylosing spondylitis blood. Disease-linked clones were reportedly significantly enriched in matched ankylosing spondylitis synovial fluid. Some motif variants were previously reported in reactive arthritis synovial fluid and blood.

Concerning this clonotype itself: Its antigen is not known.

Quantitative molecular-barcoded 5'-RACE generated the TCR beta libraries. MiXCR was run by TCRdb on the 5' RACE reads, yielding one entry per CDR3 protein. There are some 840,000 distinct CDR3 sequences in the sample; roughly 12% occur only once, and roughly 0.51% lies in the top ten. This CDR3 has 17 residues. The V gene's germline CDR1 is MNHEY and CDR2 SVGAGI. The germline V and J ends were trimmed by 4 bases and 6 bases, with 21 bases remaining between them. The sequence derives from a male donor with ankylosing spondylitis. The sequencing input was blood, either unsorted or a sorted T cell fraction (not recorded which). The chain couples TRBV6-5 to TRBJ2-2; a weak D match, TRBD2 (6 bases). The CDR3 loop reads CASSSTTGTLRSGELFF. For the CDR3, the DNA is TGTGCCAGCAGTTCGACAACCGGGACTTTGCGGTCCGGGGAGCTGTTTTTT.